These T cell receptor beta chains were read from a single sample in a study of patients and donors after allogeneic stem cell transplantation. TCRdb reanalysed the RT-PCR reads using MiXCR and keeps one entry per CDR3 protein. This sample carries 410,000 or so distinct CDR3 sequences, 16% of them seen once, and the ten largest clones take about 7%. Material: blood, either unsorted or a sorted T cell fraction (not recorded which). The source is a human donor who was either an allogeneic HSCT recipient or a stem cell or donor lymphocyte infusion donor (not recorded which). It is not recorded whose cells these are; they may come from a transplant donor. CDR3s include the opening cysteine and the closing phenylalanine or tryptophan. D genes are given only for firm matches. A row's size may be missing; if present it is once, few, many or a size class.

CASSLGRTLTGEQYF	TGTGCCAGCAGCTTAGGTCGGACGCTAACGGGGGAGCAGTACTTC	.	TRBJ2-7	TRBV7-9	few
CASSPPGLAGGHEQFF	TGTGCCAGCTCACCACCGGGTCTAGCGGGGGGCCATGAGCAGTTCTTC	TRBD2	TRBJ2-1	TRBV18	.
CSALARVLAKNIQYF	TGCAGTGCTTTGGCCCGGGTCTTAGCCAAAAACATTCAGTACTTC	.	TRBJ2-4	TRBV20-1	.
CASSEMTGGRAEAFF	TGTGCCAGTAGTGAGATGACAGGGGGCCGGGCTGAAGCTTTCTTT	TRBD1	TRBJ1-1	TRBV19	.
CSARDFQGKAEAFF	TGCAGTGCTAGAGATTTTCAGGGGAAGGCTGAAGCTTTCTTT	.	TRBJ1-1	TRBV20-1	.
CSVERTGGDLFGYEQYF	TGCAGCGTTGAACGGACAGGGGGGGACCTTTTTGGCTACGAGCAGTACTTC	TRBD1	TRBJ2-7	TRBV29-1	.
CASSLARRGAGGGEQYF	TGTGCCAGCAGTTTAGCGCGCCGGGGAGCGGGAGGGGGCGAGCAGTACTTC	TRBD2	TRBJ2-7	TRBV12-3/TRBV12-4	.
CASSSGTGHTQYF	TGTGCCAGCAGTTCCGGGACAGGGCATACGCAGTATTTT	TRBD1	TRBJ2-3	TRBV5-6	.
CASSPLEVSDTQYF	TGTGCCAGCAGCCCGTTAGAGGTTTCAGATACGCAGTATTTT	.	TRBJ2-3	TRBV7-3	once
CASSGKRAIAGGPTDTQYF	TGTGCCAGCAGTGGGAAAAGGGCTATAGCGGGGGGGCCCACAGATACGCAGTATTTT	TRBD2	TRBJ2-3	TRBV25-1	few
CASSWAAGVTEAFF	TGTGCCAGCAGTTGGGCGGCCGGGGTCACTGAAGCTTTCTTT	.	TRBJ1-1	TRBV27	.
CASSYREPGTGGIGEQFF	TGTGCCAGCAGTTACAGAGAGCCCGGGACAGGGGGGATTGGTGAGCAGTTCTTC	TRBD1	TRBJ2-1	TRBV6-5	few
CASKYTGELFF	TGTGCCAGCAAGTACACCGGGGAGCTGTTTTTT	.	TRBJ2-2	TRBV2	.
CASSQDSAGVNTGELFF	TGCGCCAGCAGCCAAGATTCAGCGGGAGTGAACACCGGGGAGCTGTTTTTT	TRBD2	TRBJ2-2	TRBV4-1	few
CSVVRRVQETQYF	TGCAGCGTTGTCCGGCGCGTACAAGAGACCCAGTACTTC	.	TRBJ2-5	TRBV29-1	few
CASSLRGDGYTF	TGTGCCAGCAGTTTAAGGGGGGACGGCTACACCTTC	.	TRBJ1-2	TRBV12-3/TRBV12-4	many
CATSDFHRRRYEQYF	TGTGCCACCAGTGATTTCCACAGGCGACGGTACGAGCAGTACTTC	.	TRBJ2-7	TRBV24-1	.
CATSPGQSTDTQYF	TGTGCCACCAGTCCGGGACAGAGCACAGATACGCAGTATTTT	TRBD1	TRBJ2-3	TRBV24-1	.
CSAPTDSNTEAFF	TGCAGTGCCCCCACGGACAGCAACACTGAAGCTTTCTTT	.	TRBJ1-1	TRBV20-1	few
CASSLALANTEAFF	TGTGCCAGCAGCTTGGCATTAGCGAACACTGAAGCTTTCTTT	.	TRBJ1-1	TRBV11-3	.
CSATPLGMNTEAFF	TGCAGTGCTACCCCTCTCGGGATGAACACTGAAGCTTTCTTT	.	TRBJ1-1	TRBV20-1	.
CSVGGGTGNTEAFF	TGCAGCGTAGGGGGGGGGACAGGGAACACTGAAGCTTTCTTT	TRBD1	TRBJ1-1	TRBV29-1	once
CASSAGTGGAKPYEQYF	TGTGCCAGCAGCGCGGGTACGGGGGGAGCTAAACCCTACGAGCAGTACTTC	TRBD2	TRBJ2-7	TRBV11-2	few
CASSLRDGYSNQPQHF	TGTGCCAGCAGCCTCCGGGACGGCTATAGCAATCAGCCCCAGCATTTT	.	TRBJ1-5	TRBV7-6	many
CASMKGGSGNTIYF	TGCGCCAGCATGAAGGGCGGCTCTGGAAACACCATATATTTT	.	TRBJ1-3	TRBV5-1	.
CASSSSGVTVF	TGTGCCAGCAGTTCCTCAGGGGTAACCGTCTTC	.	TRBJ2-7	TRBV27	few
CASSQNSNYGYTF	TGTGCCAGCAGCCAAAACAGCAACTATGGCTACACCTTC	.	TRBJ1-2	TRBV14	many
CASSLKSRSPLHF	TGTGCCAGCAGTTTGAAAAGTAGATCACCCCTCCACTTT	.	TRBJ1-6	TRBV12-3/TRBV12-4	many